The 14 T cell receptor beta chains listed next were all sequenced from one sample in a study of Ad26.COV2.S vaccination and SARS-CoV-2 variants. Specified treatment: roughly 19 received Ad26.COV2.S at low or high dose, single or two shots; several received placebo; per-sample allocation not given. Sampling occurred on day 63 after the first vaccine or placebo injection. Assay: immunoSEQ multiplex PCR; the TCRdb copy retains only in-frame clones and omits some. The sample consists of approximately 300,000 clones, 86% of them appearing once. Source: peripheral blood, taken in a trial of Ad26.COV2.S vaccine versus placebo. The source is a person aged 18-65 years who received the Ad26.COV2.S COVID-19 vaccine or a placebo.

The chain links TRBV6-6 to TRBJ2-3, with D hard to call. Trimming removed 7 bases from V and 2 bases from J, with 10 bases in between. This CDR3 is 13 amino acids long. Germline V lookup: CDR1 MNHNY, CDR2 SVGAGI (reference sequence). CDR3 nucleotide sequence: TGTGCCAGCAAGTATATAGACACAGATACGCAGTATTTT. Its protein product is CASKYIDTDTQYF.

A few counts support this clone. This chain's CDR3 is CASSSPRGDYEQYF. The DNA for the CDR3 is TGTGCCAGCAGTTCCCCCCGGGGAGACTACGAGCAGTACTTC. The chain carries TRBV6-6 and TRBJ2-7, with D possibly matching TRBD2 (5 bases). The CDR3 extends over 14 amino acids. V was clipped by 4 bases and J by 3 bases, with 13 bases between them. Germline V gene sequence: CDR1 MNHNY, CDR2 SVGAGI (reference sequence).

The rearrangement uses TRBV28 and TRBJ1-2; possible D gene TRBD1, 5 bases. Germline lookup yields CDR1 MDHEN and CDR2 SYDVKM. V lost 3 bases, J lost 4 bases, and 18 bases lay in between. CDR3 length equals 16 residues. The CDR3 is CASSLGGTPVIYGYTF. The CDR3 bases are TGTGCCAGCAGTTTGGGGGGAACCCCGGTGATCTATGGCTACACCTTC.

The CDR3 nucleotides read TGTGCCAGCAGCCAAACGGCAGGAGCTAATTCACCCCTCCACTTT. Protein product: CASSQTAGANSPLHF. V is TRBV3-1 (or the pseudogene TRBV3-2) and J is TRBJ1-6, with D uncertain. The CDR3 spans 15 residues. Trimming pared 2 bases from V and 6 bases from J, leaving 11 bases between. Per the germline V gene, CDR1 is LGHDT and CDR2 is YNNKEL (reference sequence).

The rearrangement joins TRBV27 to TRBJ1-4; D not resolved. Trimming took 3 bases from V and 5 from J, leaving 7 bases between them. This CDR3 is 13 amino acids long. Germline CDR1 and CDR2: MNHEY and SMNVEV (reference sequence). Written as DNA, the CDR3 is TGTGCCAGCAGTTTGAACGGCAATGAAAAACTGTTTTTT. This sequence encodes CASSLNGNEKLFF.

This rearrangement joins TRBV28 to TRBJ2-2; maybe TRBD2 (5 bases). CDR3 length equals 16 residues. The V and J ends lost 5 bases and 0 bases respectively, with 13 bases between them. The germline V gene encodes CDR1 MDHEN and CDR2 SYDVKM. The DNA of the CDR3 is TGTGCCAGCAGTGTCCTGCTCGGGGCGAACACCGGGGAGCTGTTTTTT. This sequence encodes CASSVLLGANTGELFF.

With regard to this clone: At one of its ends the junction is not consistent with the germline gene, which may arise from a read error. V usage is TRBV6-5 and J usage is TRBJ2-7, with D possibly being TRBD1 (6 bases). CDR1 is MNHEY and CDR2 is SVGAGI in the germline V gene. The CDR3 extends over 11 amino acids. DNA for the CDR3: TGTGCCAGCAGTTATTCGCAGGGGTTTGACTTC. This codes for CASSYSQGFDF.

This chain uses TRBV25-1 with TRBJ2-5, with D possibly being TRBD1 (6 bases). The CDR3 totals 15 residues. V dropped 3 bases and J dropped 4 bases, with 15 bases sitting between them. CDR1 MGHDK and CDR2 SYGVNS come from the germline V gene. The CDR3 region has the DNA TGTGCCAGCAGTGATAACAGGGAGAGGCGAGAGACCCAGTACTTC. Its translation is CASSDNRERRETQYF.

This rearrangement joins TRBV7-9 to TRBJ2-2; D ambiguous. Germline lookup yields CDR1 SEHNR and CDR2 FQNEAQ (reference sequence). The CDR3 is made up of 14 amino acids. V lost 3 bases and J lost 5, with 10 bases in between. The CDR3 is CASSLGVGTGELFF. DNA for the CDR3: TGTGCCAGCAGCTTGGGCGTGGGTACCGGGGAGCTGTTTTTT.

Regarding this clone: A much larger clone differs from this one at a single base, so this may be a read error. The identical CDR3 is also encoded by other nucleotide sequences in the sample. The chain is built from TRBV5-6 and TRBJ1-2; 11 bases are shared with TRBD1. The CDR3 totals 14 residues. The junction had 3 bases not matched to a gene; V was cut back by 2 bases and J by 6 bases. CDR1 and CDR2 (germline): SGHDT, YYEEEE. The CDR3 reads CASSLRTGGDGYTF. As DNA, the CDR3 is TGTGCCAGCAGCTTACGGACAGGGGGCGATGGCTACACCTTC.

As DNA, the CDR3 is TGTGCCAGCTCACCACGGACAGGGGCAGATACGCAGTATTTT. This sequence encodes CASSPRTGADTQYF. This sequence joins TRBV18 and TRBJ2-3, with 9 bases fitting TRBD1. The CDR3 length is 14 residues. Germline V lookup: CDR1 KGHSH, CDR2 LQKENI. V was pared by 1 base and J by 4 bases, with 0 bases of the junction left unmatched.

The CDR3 spells CASSANLNTEAFF. DNA for the CDR3: TGTGCCAGCAGCGCCAACCTGAACACTGAAGCTTTCTTT. This chain joins TRBV7-3 and TRBJ1-1; D is unclear. The CDR3 spans 13 residues. Trimming stripped 5 bases from V and 0 bases from J, with 7 bases between. Germline V gives CDR1 SGHTA, CDR2 FQGTGA.

V and J are TRBV19 and TRBJ2-3, with D hard to call. Germline V lookup: CDR1 LNHDA, CDR2 SQIVND (reference sequence). The CDR3 is made up of 11 amino acids. V lost 6 bases and J lost 5, with 6 bases in between. DNA for the CDR3: TGTGCCAGTAGAAACATAGATACGCAGTATTTT. The encoded protein is CASRNIDTQYF.

The chain couples TRBV5-4 to TRBJ1-1; 7 bases match TRBD1. The V gene's germline CDR1 is SGHNT and CDR2 YYREEE (reference sequence). Trimming cost V 4 bases and J 3 bases; bases outside gene matches: 12. CDR3 length equals 16 residues. The CDR3 sequence is CASSHKGAKGDTEAFF. The DNA for the CDR3 is TGTGCCAGCAGCCATAAGGGGGCTAAAGGGGACACTGAAGCTTTCTTT.